Each of the 8 T cell receptor beta chains below was sequenced from the same sample in a study of chemoradiotherapy in HPV16-positive cancers (dated by TCRdb to 2021 to 2024). Receptor amplification or capture employed the immunoSEQ multiplex PCR assay. Here the immuneACCESS table is served through TCRdb, limited to in-frame sequences with V and J called. Missing clones are a known gap in these copies; in checked studies unresolved V genes cover under half, and the rest lacks a known reason. Across this sample there are some 5,600 clones, with over 65% seen only once. The ten top clones hold roughly two fifths of the sample. Collection of the sample occurred from a patient who underwent chemoradiotherapy. Receptor source: a human donor with HPV-associated anogenital cancer.

The CDR3 nucleotides read TGTGCCAGCAGCTTGGACGGGAGGGGCACCTACAATGAGCAGTTCTTC. Its translation is CASSLDGRGTYNEQFF. The gene calls are TRBV5-4 and TRBJ2-1; TRBD2 matches at 8 bases. This CDR3 has 16 residues. V was clipped by 0 bases and J by 2 bases; unmatched bases: 4. Germline V gene lookup returns CDR1 SGHNT and CDR2 YYREEE (reference sequence).

The rearrangement uses TRBV10-2 and TRBJ2-3; D is perhaps TRBD1 (6 bases). In germline, CDR1 is WSHSY, CDR2 SAAADI. The V end lost 0 bases, the J end lost 8 bases, and 6 bases lay between the germline ends. The CDR3 is 12 residues long. In DNA form, the CDR3 reads TGCGCCAGCAGTGAGTCAGGGGGTACGCAGTATTTT. This translates into CASSESGGTQYF.

This chain uses TRBV29-1 with TRBJ1-2; unclear D gene. The CDR3 spans 11 residues. V was pared by 1 base and J by 2 bases, with 2 bases between. Germline V gene lookup returns CDR1 SQVTM and CDR2 ANQGSEA. The CDR3: CSVEVNYGYTF. Written as DNA, the CDR3 is TGCAGCGTTGAAGTGAACTATGGCTACACCTTC.

This sequence joins TRBV6-5 and TRBJ1-1; 9 bases fit TRBD1. Looked up from germline, CDR1 is MNHEY and CDR2 is SVGAGI. V lost 7 bases and J lost 4; bases outside the gene matches: 7. The CDR3 extends over 14 amino acids. The DNA for the CDR3 is TGTGCCAGCACCCTGACAGGGGGACTCACTGAAGCTTTCTTT. Amino acid sequence: CASTLTGGLTEAFF.

The chain couples TRBV10-3 to TRBJ2-7; the match to TRBD2 covers 7 bases. Per the germline V gene, CDR1 is ENHRY and CDR2 is SYGVKD. The CDR3 is 12 amino acids. The J segment lost 0 bases and the V segment lost 8 bases, leaving 1 base of the junction unmatched. CDR3 in DNA: TGTGCCATCTCGGGAGGCTCCTACGAGCAGTACTTC. It specifies CAISGGSYEQYF.

The chain joins TRBV6-5 to TRBJ2-3; TRBD1 aligns across 8 bases. The CDR3 covers 16 residues. V shed 0 bases and J 7 bases; nucleotides not matched to a gene: 9. Per the germline V gene, CDR1 is MNHEY and CDR2 is SVGAGI. CDR3 nucleotides: TGTGCCAGCAGTTACTCGACAGGGGCTAGCACGAATACGCAGTATTTT. Translated: CASSYSTGASTNTQYF.

CDR3 sequence: CASSPHSGGAYEQYF. CDR3 nucleotide sequence: TGTGCCAGCAGCCCGCATAGCGGAGGGGCCTACGAGCAGTACTTC. V usage is TRBV28 and J usage is TRBJ2-7; the D gene is possibly TRBD2 (6 bases). Germline V gene data show CDR1 as MDHEN and CDR2 as SYDVKM. V was shortened by 6 bases and J by 2 bases, with 17 bases between the two germline ends. The CDR3 is 15 residues long.

The chain recombines TRBV5-1 with TRBJ2-1, with 8 bases matching TRBD2. There are 15 residues in the CDR3. The trim removed 4 bases at V and 3 bases at J, leaving 6 bases unmatched. CDR1 is SGHRS and CDR2 is YFSETQ in the germline V gene. CDR3 in DNA: TGCGCCAGCAGCACCGGCGGGACTAGCTACAATGAGCAGTTCTTC. It yields the protein CASSTGGTSYNEQFF.